The TCR beta chain under discussion was sequenced for a study of blood T cells in healthy people across ages. As concerns this clonotype: Its antigen remains unknown.

Notes on the study in general: A greater number of naive CD4+ cells and higher diversity distinguished long-lived donors from aged donors. No conclusive comparison of naive versus antigen-experienced cells was possible with unsorted PBMCs.

Russia was home to the donors, healthy Caucasian individuals aged roughly 6 to 90. With V trimmed by 0 bases and J by 3 bases, 15 bases remained unmatched. This CDR3 spans 18 amino acids. In germline, CDR1 is DFQATT, CDR2 SNEGSKA (reference sequence). For the second PCR, which ran for roughly 7 to 11 cycles, a sample-barcoded 5' primer and a J-beta primer mix were used. TCRdb reprocessed the 5' RACE reads via MiXCR and lists one record per CDR3 protein. Of some 640,000 distinct CDR3 sequences in the sample, around half are singletons; the top ten hold 25% to 35%. This TCR was recovered from a woman aged 60 to 75 in good health. The chain has TRBV20-1 and TRBJ2-5, with 8 bases matching TRBD1. The sample comprised blood. The CDR3 nucleotides are TGCAGTGCTAGAGATGCAAGGTCCGCGGCAGGGGGCGAAGAGACCCAGTACTTC. Translating it yields CSARDARSAAGGEETQYF.